The 2 T cell receptor beta chains below were found in one sample sequenced in a study of OX40 agonist ivuxolimab in advanced cancers. Measured with immunoSEQ multiplex PCR; TCRdb has only the in-frame clones, and not every one. This sample has about 88,000 clones, with 70% to 85% found just once. Material: CD4+ or CD8+ T cells sorted from blood, obtained in a trial of the OX40 agonist ivuxolimab. The source of these receptors is an adult with an advanced solid tumor such as melanoma, head and neck, liver or kidney cancer.

This clone was seen more than once but under ten times. This chain connects TRBV2 to TRBJ2-4; D gene unclear. This CDR3 comprises 16 residues. Germline assignment: CDR1 SNHLY and CDR2 FYNNEI. The V end was cut by 3 bases, the J end by 0 bases, with 12 bases between. The CDR3 region is CASSDWGYLAKNIQYF. For the CDR3, the DNA is TGTGCCAGCAGTGATTGGGGATATTTAGCCAAAAACATTCAGTACTTC. The full variable domain, in which reference TRBV2 and TRBJ2-4 provide the parts outside the CDR3, is EPEVTQTPSHQVTQMGQEVILRCVPISNHLYFYWYRQILGQKVEFLVSFYNNEISEKSEIFDDQFSVERPDGSNFTLKIRSTKLEDSAMYFCASSDWGYLAKNIQYFGAGTRLSVL.

The V call is TRBV7-3, the J call TRBJ2-1, with 12 bases lining up with TRBD2. The CDR3 sequence is 15 residues long. Germline CDR1 reads SGHTA; CDR2 reads FQGTGA. V trimming: 5 bases; J trimming: 4 bases; junction bases outside the gene matches: 3. The CDR3 nucleotides read TGTGCCAGCAGCCCAACTAGCGGGAGGTACAATGAGCAGTTCTTC. Protein product: CASSPTSGRYNEQFF.